The 11 T cell receptor beta chains presented below share a single source sample, sequenced in a study of blood T cell repertoires in COVID-19. TCRdb's table, derived via immunoSEQ multiplex PCR, lists solely in-frame clones and lacks some. The sample lists fewer than 250,000 clones; 83% were seen once. The specimen sequenced was PBMCs or T cells enriched from blood (not recorded which). Source of these receptors: a woman between 40 and 55 years old who had been exposed to COVID-19.

The V call is TRBV5-1, the J call TRBJ2-7, with a tentative D call TRBD2 (5 bases). Per germline, CDR1 SGHRS and CDR2 YFSETQ. This CDR3 has 14 residues. The V end was cut by 3 bases, the J end by 5 bases, with 15 bases between. The CDR3, as DNA: TGCGCCAGCAGCTCTGACGGGAAGCCACACGAGCAGTACTTC. Translation gives CASSSDGKPHEQYF.

V usage is TRBV25-1 and J usage is TRBJ1-4; D is undetermined. This CDR3 spans 15 amino acids. Per germline, CDR1 MGHDK and CDR2 SYGVNS. Trimming pared 4 bases from V and 8 bases from J, leaving 17 bases between. CDR3 residues: CASSVMLRRGEKLFF. The CDR3 nucleotides read TGTGCCAGCAGTGTCATGCTTCGCCGGGGAGAAAAACTGTTTTTT. The variable domain in full, with the rest retrieved from reference TRBV25-1 and TRBJ1-4, is EADIYQTPRYLVIGTGKKITLECSQTMGHDKMYWYQQDPGMELHLIHYSYGVNSTEKGDLSSESTVSRIRTEHFPLTLESARPSHTSQYLCASSVMLRRGEKLFFGSGTQLSVL.

The CDR3 sequence is CASTLRTAGTGELFF. The CDR3, as DNA: TGTGCCAGCACACTGAGGACGGCGGGGACCGGGGAGCTGTTTTTT. The chain uses TRBV11-2 and TRBJ2-2; D is perhaps TRBD2 (6 bases). The CDR3 length is 15 residues. The germline gives CDR1 SGHAT, CDR2 FQNNGV. V shed 7 bases and J shed 5 bases, with 17 bases lying between them.

CDR3 residues: CASSISGGATDTQYF. Written as DNA, the CDR3 is TGTGCCAGTAGTATTAGCGGGGGGGCCACAGATACGCAGTATTTT. This chain uses TRBV19 with TRBJ2-3; TRBD2 agrees at 11 bases. The CDR3 length is 15 residues. The germline gives CDR1 LNHDA, CDR2 SQIVND (reference sequence). Trimming took 3 bases from V and 2 from J; bases not matched to a gene: 1.

V gene TRBV7-8 combines with J gene TRBJ2-7, with D perhaps TRBD1 (6 bases). Germline CDR1 SGHVS, CDR2 FQNEAQ. Trimming shortened V by 1 base and J by 4 bases, and 14 bases separated the two germline ends. The CDR3 is 15 residues long. CDR3 amino acids: CASSLGSNQGYEQYF. The CDR3 region has the DNA TGTGCCAGCAGCTTAGGCTCGAATCAGGGGTACGAGCAGTACTTC.

This clone turned up a few times. The chain combines TRBV28 with TRBJ1-1; a weak D match, TRBD1 (5 bases). The CDR3 has 13 amino acids. Germline V lookup: CDR1 MDHEN, CDR2 SYDVKM. V was pared by 5 bases and J by 1 base, with 8 bases between. CDR3 loop: CASSRGGNTEAFF. In DNA form, the CDR3 reads TGTGCCAGCAGTAGGGGAGGGAACACTGAAGCTTTCTTT.

This chain connects TRBV3-1 (or the pseudogene TRBV3-2) to TRBJ2-6; D is perhaps TRBD1 (6 bases). The ends were cut back, 4 bases at V and 2 bases at J, with 15 bases in the middle. The CDR3 consists of 17 residues. Germline V gene data show CDR1 as LGHDT and CDR2 as YNNKEL (reference sequence). The CDR3 DNA is TGTGCCAGCAGCCCCCCGACAGGCAGTCCTGGGGCCAACGTCCTGACTTTC. This sequence encodes CASSPPTGSPGANVLTF.

This clone was seen a few times. V is TRBV10-3 and J is TRBJ1-2; D is possibly TRBD1 (5 bases). V lost 4 bases to trimming and J lost 3 bases, with 12 bases between them. Germline V gene lookup returns CDR1 ENHRY and CDR2 SYGVKD. The CDR3 has 14 residues. CDR3: CAISGQMADYGYTF. The CDR3 DNA follows: TGTGCCATCAGTGGACAGATGGCCGACTATGGCTACACCTTC.

The chain joins TRBV11-2 to TRBJ2-2; D may be TRBD1 (5 bases). Germline CDR1 SGHAT, CDR2 FQNNGV. This CDR3 region has 12 residues. Deletions cut 1 base from V and 9 bases from J, with 6 bases between. For the CDR3, the DNA is TGTGCCAGCAGCTTAGGACAGAGGGAGCTGTTTTTT. Protein sequence: CASSLGQRELFF. Full variable domain (outside the CDR3, taken from reference TRBV11-2 and TRBJ2-2): EAGVAQSPRYKIIEKRQSVAFWCNPISGHATLYWYQQILGQGPKLLIQFQNNGVVDDSQLPKDRFSAERLKGVDSTLKIQPAKLEDSAVYLCASSLGQRELFFGEGSRLTVL.

This clone was observed a few times. The rearrangement joins TRBV3-1 (or the pseudogene TRBV3-2) to TRBJ1-6, with TRBD1 matching over 9 bases. This CDR3 is 16 amino acids long. The V gene's germline CDR1 is LGHDT and CDR2 YNNKEL (reference sequence). The J segment lost 6 bases and the V segment lost 1 base, leaving 4 bases of the junction unmatched. CDR3 loop: CASSQVSGQGNSPLHF. In nucleotides, the CDR3 is TGTGCCAGCAGCCAAGTTTCGGGACAGGGTAATTCACCCCTCCACTTT.

The V and J genes are TRBV7-2 and TRBJ2-7, with 13 nucleotides matching TRBD2. The V gene's germline CDR1 is SGHTA and CDR2 FQGNSA. CDR3 length: 15 residues. With 3 bases clipped from V and 4 bases from J, the junction kept 3 bases outside the gene matches. CDR3 in amino acids: CASSFTSGGEYEQYF. CDR3 coding DNA: TGTGCCAGCAGCTTTACTAGCGGGGGGGAGTACGAGCAGTACTTC.